This T cell receptor beta chain was retrieved from a study of PD-L1 blockade in urothelial cancer. Study-level information: Analyses used blood from 3 weeks (second dose) and 6 weeks after treatment start.

Libraries were prepared by immunoSEQ multiplex PCR; TCRdb keeps only in-frame clonotypes and omits some of them. The sample yields approximately 94,000 clones, about nine tenths seen once. Trimming removed 5 bases from V and 2 bases from J; junction bases left unmatched: 7. The CDR3 has 15 amino acids. CDR1 is SGHTA, CDR2 FQGTGA, per germline. Time point given: pretreatment peripheral blood. The V call is TRBV7-3, the J call TRBJ2-3; TRBD2 matches at 7 bases. The receptor comes from a man aged 55 to 70 with urothelial cancer. The sequencing used PBMCs, collected around atezolizumab (anti-PD-L1) treatment. CDR3 bases: TGTGCCAGCAGCCCTCGACTAGCCGACACAGATACGCAGTATTTT. Amino acids: CASSPRLADTDTQYF.